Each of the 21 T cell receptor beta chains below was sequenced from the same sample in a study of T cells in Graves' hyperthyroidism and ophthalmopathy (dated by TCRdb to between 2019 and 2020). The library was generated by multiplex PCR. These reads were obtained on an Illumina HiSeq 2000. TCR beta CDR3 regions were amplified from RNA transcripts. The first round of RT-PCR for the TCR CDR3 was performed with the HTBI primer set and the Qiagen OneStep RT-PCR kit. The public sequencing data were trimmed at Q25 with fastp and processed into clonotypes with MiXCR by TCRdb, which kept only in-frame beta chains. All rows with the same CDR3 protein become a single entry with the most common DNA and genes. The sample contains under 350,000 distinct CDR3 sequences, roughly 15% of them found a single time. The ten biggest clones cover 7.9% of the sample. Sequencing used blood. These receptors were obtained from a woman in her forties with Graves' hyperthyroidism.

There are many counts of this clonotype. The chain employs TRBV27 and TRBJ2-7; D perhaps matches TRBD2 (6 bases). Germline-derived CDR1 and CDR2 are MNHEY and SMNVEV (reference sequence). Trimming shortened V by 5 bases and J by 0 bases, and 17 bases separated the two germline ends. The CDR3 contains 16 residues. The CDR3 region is CASSTLSGGNSYEQYF. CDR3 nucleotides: TGTGCCAGCAGTACCCTATCGGGCGGGAACTCCTACGAGCAGTACTTC.

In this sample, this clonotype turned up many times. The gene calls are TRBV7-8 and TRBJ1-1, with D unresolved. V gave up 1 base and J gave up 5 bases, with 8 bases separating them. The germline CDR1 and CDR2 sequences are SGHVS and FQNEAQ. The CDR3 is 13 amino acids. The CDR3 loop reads CASSLGVWTEAFF. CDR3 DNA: TGTGCCAGCAGCTTAGGGGTGTGGACTGAAGCTTTCTTT.

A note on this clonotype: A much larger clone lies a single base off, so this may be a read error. CDR3 coding DNA: TGTGCCAGCAGTGATGAAAGGCAGACCGTCTATGGCTACACCTTC. It codes for CASSDERQTVYGYTF. The V and J genes are TRBV6-1 and TRBJ1-2; no firm D call. The CDR3 totals 15 residues. The germline gives CDR1 MNHNS, CDR2 SASEGT. The V end was cut by 3 bases, the J end by 4 bases, with 15 bases between.

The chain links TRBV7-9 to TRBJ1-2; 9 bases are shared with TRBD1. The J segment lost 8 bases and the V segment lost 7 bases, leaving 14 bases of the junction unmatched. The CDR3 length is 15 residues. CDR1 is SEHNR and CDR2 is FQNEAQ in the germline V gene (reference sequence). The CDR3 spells CASNNPGQGKGGYTF. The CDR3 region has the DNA TGTGCCAGCAATAACCCGGGACAGGGTAAAGGAGGCTACACCTTC.

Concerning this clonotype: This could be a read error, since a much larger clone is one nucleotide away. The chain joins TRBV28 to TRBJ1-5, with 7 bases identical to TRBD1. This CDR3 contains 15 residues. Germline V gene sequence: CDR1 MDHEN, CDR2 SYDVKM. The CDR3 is CTSWEQGRLGEPQHF. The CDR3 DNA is TGTACCAGTTGGGAACAGGGGCGCCTAGGGGAGCCCCAGCATTTT.

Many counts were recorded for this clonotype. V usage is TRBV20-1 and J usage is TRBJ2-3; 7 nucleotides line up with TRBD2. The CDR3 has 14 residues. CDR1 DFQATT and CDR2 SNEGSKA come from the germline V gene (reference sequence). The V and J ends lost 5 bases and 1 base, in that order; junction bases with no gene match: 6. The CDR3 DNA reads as TGCAGTGCTCGCCTCGCGGGAGGCACAGATACGCAGTATTTT. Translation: CSARLAGGTDTQYF.

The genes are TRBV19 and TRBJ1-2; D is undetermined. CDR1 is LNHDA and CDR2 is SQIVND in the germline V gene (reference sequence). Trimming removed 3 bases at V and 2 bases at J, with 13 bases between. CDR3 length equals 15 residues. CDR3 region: CASSIPKGRNYGYTF. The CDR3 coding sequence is TGTGCCAGTAGTATCCCCAAGGGAAGAAACTATGGCTACACCTTC.

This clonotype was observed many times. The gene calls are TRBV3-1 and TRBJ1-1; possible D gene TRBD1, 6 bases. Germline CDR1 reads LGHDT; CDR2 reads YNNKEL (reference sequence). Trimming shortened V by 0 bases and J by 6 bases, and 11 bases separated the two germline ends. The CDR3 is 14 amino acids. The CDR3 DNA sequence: TGTGCCAGCAGCCAAGATGATTGGGGGCCTGAAGCTTTCTTT. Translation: CASSQDDWGPEAFF.

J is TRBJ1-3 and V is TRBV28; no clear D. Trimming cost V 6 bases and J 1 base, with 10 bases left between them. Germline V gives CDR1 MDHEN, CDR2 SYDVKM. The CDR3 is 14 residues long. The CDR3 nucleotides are TGTGCCAGCAGATCAACTGGATCTGGAAACACCATATATTTT. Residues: CASRSTGSGNTIYF.

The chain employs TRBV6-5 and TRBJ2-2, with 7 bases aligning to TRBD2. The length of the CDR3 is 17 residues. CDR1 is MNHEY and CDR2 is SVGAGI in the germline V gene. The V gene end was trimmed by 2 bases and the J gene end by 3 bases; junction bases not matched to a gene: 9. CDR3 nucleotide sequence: TGTGCCAGCAGTTACGAGCTCGCGGGAGCCCACACCGGGGAGCTGTTTTTT. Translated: CASSYELAGAHTGELFF.

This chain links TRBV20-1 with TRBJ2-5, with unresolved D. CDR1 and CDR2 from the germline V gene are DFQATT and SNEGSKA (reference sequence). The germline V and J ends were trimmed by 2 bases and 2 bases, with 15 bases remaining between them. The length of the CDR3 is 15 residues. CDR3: CSARTTIWVQETQYF. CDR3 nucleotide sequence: TGCAGTGCTAGAACCACTATTTGGGTACAAGAGACCCAGTACTTC.

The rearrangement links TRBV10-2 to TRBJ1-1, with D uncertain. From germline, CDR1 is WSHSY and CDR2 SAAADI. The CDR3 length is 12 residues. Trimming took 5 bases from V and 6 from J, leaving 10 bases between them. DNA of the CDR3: TGCGCCAGCAGTTCCGGCCTGCCTGAAGCTTTCTTT. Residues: CASSSGLPEAFF.

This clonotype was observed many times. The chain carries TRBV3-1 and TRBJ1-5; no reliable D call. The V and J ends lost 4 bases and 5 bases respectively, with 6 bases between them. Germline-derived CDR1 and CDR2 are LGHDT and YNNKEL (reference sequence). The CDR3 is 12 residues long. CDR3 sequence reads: CASSPPDQPQHF. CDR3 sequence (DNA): TGTGCCAGCAGCCCTCCGGATCAGCCCCAGCATTTT.

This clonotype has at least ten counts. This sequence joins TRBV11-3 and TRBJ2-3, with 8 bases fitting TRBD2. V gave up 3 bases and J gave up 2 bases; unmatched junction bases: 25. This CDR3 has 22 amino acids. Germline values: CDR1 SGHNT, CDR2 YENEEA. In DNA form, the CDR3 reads TGTGCCAGCAGCTTTTCTCTGCGAATAGCGGGAACCTGGCAGATTAACACAGATACGCAGTATTTT. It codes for CASSFSLRIAGTWQINTDTQYF.

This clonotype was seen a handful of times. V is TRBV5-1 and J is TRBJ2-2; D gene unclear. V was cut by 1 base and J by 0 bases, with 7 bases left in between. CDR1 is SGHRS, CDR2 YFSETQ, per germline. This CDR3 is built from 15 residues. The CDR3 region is CASSLRETNTGELFF. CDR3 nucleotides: TGCGCCAGCAGCTTGAGGGAAACGAACACCGGGGAGCTGTTTTTT.

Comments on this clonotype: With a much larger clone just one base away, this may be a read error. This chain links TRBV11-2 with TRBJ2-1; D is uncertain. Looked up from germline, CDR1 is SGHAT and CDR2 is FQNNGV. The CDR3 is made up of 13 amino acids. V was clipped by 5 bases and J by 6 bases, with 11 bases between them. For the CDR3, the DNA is TGTGCCAGCAGCCGGATTAGAATCAATGAGCAGTTCTTC. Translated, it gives CASSRIRINEQFF.

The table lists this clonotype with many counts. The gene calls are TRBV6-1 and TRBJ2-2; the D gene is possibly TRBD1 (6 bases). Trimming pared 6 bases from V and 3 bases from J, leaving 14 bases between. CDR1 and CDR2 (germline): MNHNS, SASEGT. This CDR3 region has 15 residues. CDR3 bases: TGTGCCAGCAGGGACAACAGGGTGGACACCGGGGAGCTGTTTTTT. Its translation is CASRDNRVDTGELFF.

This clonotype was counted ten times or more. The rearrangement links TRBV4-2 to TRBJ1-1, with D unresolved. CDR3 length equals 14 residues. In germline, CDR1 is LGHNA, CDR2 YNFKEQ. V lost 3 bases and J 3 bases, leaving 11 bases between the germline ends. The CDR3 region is CASSQKGRYTEAFF. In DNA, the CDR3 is TGTGCCAGCAGCCAGAAAGGACGTTACACTGAAGCTTTCTTT.

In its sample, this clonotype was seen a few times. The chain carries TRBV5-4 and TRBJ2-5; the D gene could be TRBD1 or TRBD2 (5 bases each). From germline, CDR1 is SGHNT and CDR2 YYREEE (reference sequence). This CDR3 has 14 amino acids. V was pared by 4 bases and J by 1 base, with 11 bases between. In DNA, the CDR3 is TGTGCCAGCAGCCTCCGGGGCCTCCAAGAGACCCAGTACTTC. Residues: CASSLRGLQETQYF.

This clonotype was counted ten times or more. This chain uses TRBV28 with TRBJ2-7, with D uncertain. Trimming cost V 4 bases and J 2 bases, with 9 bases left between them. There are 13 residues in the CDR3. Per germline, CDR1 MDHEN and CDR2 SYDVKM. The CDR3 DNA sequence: TGTGCCAGCAGTTCCCTCCAACCCTACGAGCAGTACTTC. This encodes CASSSLQPYEQYF.

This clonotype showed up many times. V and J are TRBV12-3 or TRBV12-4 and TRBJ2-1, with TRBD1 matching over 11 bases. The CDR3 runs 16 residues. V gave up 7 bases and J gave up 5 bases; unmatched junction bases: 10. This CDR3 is CASNLRGTGGDNEQFF. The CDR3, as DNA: TGTGCCAGCAACCTACGGGGGACAGGGGGTGACAATGAGCAGTTCTTC.